A selection of T cell receptor beta chains follows, all from one sample in a study. TCRdb passed the reads through MiXCR, listing each CDR3 protein once. The sample includes more than 3,500 distinct CDR3 sequences, around 8.1% of them seen just once. Sequenced sample: CD4+ T cells from synovial fluid. These receptors were collected from a human donor with rheumatoid arthritis. The CDR3 runs from the conserved cysteine through the conserved F or W. The D gene is left open where the match is weak. Some rows have no size entry. The others give once, few or many, or a class for an expanded clone.

cdr3_length	d_call	v_call	clone_size	j_call	cdr3_nt	cdr3_aa
12	.	TRBV20-1	medium-sized	TRBJ1-1	TGCAGTGCTAGAGATCAGACAGTTGAAGCTTTCTTT	CSARDQTVEAFF
18	.	TRBV10-3	.	TRBJ2-2	TGTGCCATCAGTCCCCGGGGCCAGAAAAACGTGAACACCGGGGAGCTGTTTTTT	CAISPRGQKNVNTGELFF
14	TRBD1	TRBV5-4	.	TRBJ1-1	TGTGCCAGCAGCTGGACAGGAATGTACACTGAAGCTTTCTTT	CASSWTGMYTEAFF
14	.	TRBV7-9	medium-sized	TRBJ2-3	TGTGCCAGCAGCGGAAGCGGGCGCACAGATACGCAGTATTTT	CASSGSGRTDTQYF
13	.	TRBV28	many	TRBJ1-3	TGTGCCAGCAATTTTAGAAGAGGAAACACCATATATTTT	CASNFRRGNTIYF
17	.	TRBV30	many	TRBJ1-5	TGTGCCTGGAGTGTACGCGGAGGAGAAACAAGCAATCAGCCCCAGCATTTT	CAWSVRGGETSNQPQHF
14	TRBD2	TRBV5-1	many	TRBJ2-1	TGCGCCAGCAGCTCAGGACTAGAAGGCAATGAGCAGTTCTTC	CASSSGLEGNEQFF
15	.	TRBV5-4	many	TRBJ2-2	TGTGCCAGCAGCACCGGGCTCCGAGAGGGCGGGGAGCTGTTTTTT	CASSTGLREGGELFF
12	TRBD1	TRBV20-1	medium-sized	TRBJ2-1	TGCAGTGCAACGACAGGGATCTTTGAGCAGTTCTTC	CSATTGIFEQFF
14	.	TRBV7-9	medium-sized	TRBJ2-7	TGTGCCAGCAGCCCATTAGCGCCCACCTACGAGCAGTACTTC	CASSPLAPTYEQYF
15	TRBD1	TRBV6-6	many	TRBJ2-3	TGTGCCAGCAGTCAGGGGGTAGGGGGCACAGATACGCAGTATTTT	CASSQGVGGTDTQYF
17	TRBD2	TRBV24-1	medium-sized	TRBJ2-5	TGTGCCACCAGTGATCCAGGACTAGCGGGAGCGCAAGAGACCCAGTACTTC	CATSDPGLAGAQETQYF
15	.	TRBV11-2	medium-sized	TRBJ1-5	TGTGCCAGCAGCTATGATCAATCCAGGAATCAGCCCCAGCATTTT	CASSYDQSRNQPQHF
14	.	TRBV7-8	many	TRBJ1-5	TGTGCCAGCAGCTTAACCTTAGGGGAGCAGCCCCAGCATTTT	CASSLTLGEQPQHF
13	.	TRBV5-6	medium-sized	TRBJ2-5	TGTGCCAGCAGCTTGGTTATCCAAGAGACCCAGTACTTC	CASSLVIQETQYF
15	.	TRBV7-2	medium-sized	TRBJ2-2	TGTGCCAGCAGCCCCGGAGGGAGTGTCACCGGGGAGCTGTTTTTT	CASSPGGSVTGELFF
16	.	TRBV28	medium-sized	TRBJ2-4	TGTGCCAGCAGTTTATCTTCTAGCATAGGGGAAAACATTCAGTACTTC	CASSLSSSIGENIQYF
15	TRBD2	TRBV20-1	many	TRBJ2-7	TGCAGTGCTAGCGGACTAGCGCTAGGCTTTTACGAGCAGTACTTC	CSASGLALGFYEQYF
11	.	TRBV24-1	medium-sized	TRBJ2-7	TGTGCCACCAGTGATACCTACGAGCAGTACTTC	CATSDTYEQYF
16	.	TRBV5-6	medium-sized	TRBJ2-5	TGTGCCAGCAGCCCAATGCTCCAAGGGCAAGGGCGGACCCAGTACTTC	CASSPMLQGQGRTQYF
14	.	TRBV7-2	many	TRBJ1-1	TGTGCCAGCAGCTTACCATGGGGAAACACTGAAGCTTTCTTT	CASSLPWGNTEAFF
15	TRBD2	TRBV20-1	many	TRBJ2-3	TGCAGTGCTAGAGCCGGCGGGAGGGTTGAAGATACGCAGTATTTT	CSARAGGRVEDTQYF
14	.	TRBV30	medium-sized	TRBJ1-1	TGTGCCTGGAGTGTACTGAGGACAAACACTGAAGCTTTCTTT	CAWSVLRTNTEAFF
13	.	TRBV13	medium-sized	TRBJ2-1	TGTGCCAGCAGCTCGAGGGGCTACAATGAGCAGTTCTTC	CASSSRGYNEQFF
16	TRBD2	TRBV7-9	.	TRBJ2-2	TGTGCCAGCAGCTTAGGACTAGCGGGGTCCACCGGGGAGCTGTTTTTT	CASSLGLAGSTGELFF
14	.	TRBV7-2	medium-sized	TRBJ2-7	TGTGCCAGCACCCCAGACCAGGGCTGGGACGAGCAGTACTTC	CASTPDQGWDEQYF
14	.	TRBV1	.	TRBJ1-5	TGCACCAGCAGCCCAGTCGCGGGGAAGGAGCCCCAGCATTTT	CTSSPVAGKEPQHF
15	.	TRBV18	medium-sized	TRBJ2-7	TGTGCCAGCTCACCAGGTGAGAGCTCTGCCTACGAGCAGTACTTC	CASSPGESSAYEQYF
16	.	TRBV6-6	medium-sized	TRBJ2-2	TGTGCCAGCACCCTTACCAGGGGGGTGAACACCGGGGAGCTGTTTTTT	CASTLTRGVNTGELFF
14	TRBD1	TRBV5-1	medium-sized	TRBJ2-7	TGCGCCAGCAGCCCCGAACAGGGGATTAACGAGCAGTACTTC	CASSPEQGINEQYF
13	.	TRBV11-2	medium-sized	TRBJ1-5	TGTGCCAGCAGCTTACTGGGGGACCAGCCCCAGCATTTT	CASSLLGDQPQHF
12	.	TRBV3-1	.	TRBJ2-1	TGTGCCAGCAGACGTCTTTACAATGAGAAGTTCTTC	CASRRLYNEKFF
13	.	TRBV7-9	.	TRBJ1-2	TGTGCCAGCAGCAAGGGGGACCGTGAGGGCTACACCTTC	CASSKGDREGYTF
14	.	TRBV7-2	medium-sized	TRBJ1-1	TGTGCCAGCAGCCCACGGGAGGTGAACACTGAAGCTTTCTTT	CASSPREVNTEAFF
14	.	TRBV7-8	few	TRBJ2-1	TGTGCCACCTCGCCCGAACGGGATTCCAATGAGCAGTTCTTC	CATSPERDSNEQFF
16	.	TRBV7-9	medium-sized	TRBJ2-1	TGTGCCAGCAGCTTACGGGACGGGGGATCCTACAATGAGCAGTTCTTC	CASSLRDGGSYNEQFF
13	.	TRBV9	few	TRBJ2-2	TGTGCCAGCAGCGCTCAAACGACCGGGGAGCTGTTTTTT	CASSAQTTGELFF
13	.	TRBV2	medium-sized	TRBJ1-4	TGTGCCAGCAGCTCGGGGCTCCGGGAAAAACTGTTTTTT	CASSSGLREKLFF